A single sample gave rise to the 20 T cell receptor beta chains below, sequenced in a study of CD4 T cells in relation to SARS-CoV-2 and coronaviruses. Assay: immunoSEQ multiplex PCR; the TCRdb copy retains only in-frame clones and omits some. The table includes tens of thousands of clones, more than 65% detected once. Their antigens remain unidentified. Sequencing was carried out using memory CD4+ T cells from PBMCs, cultured in vitro. These receptors all come from an adult with COVID-19.

V gene TRBV27 combines with J gene TRBJ2-7; tentative D call: TRBD1 (6 bases). The ends were cut back, 5 bases at V and 1 base at J, with 12 bases in the middle. This CDR3 comprises 14 residues. Germline CDR1 MNHEY, CDR2 SMNVEV (reference sequence). Here the CDR3 DNA reads TGTGCCAGCAGTCCCCGGACAGCGTCCTACGAGCAGTACTTC. Protein: CASSPRTASYEQYF.

This chain uses TRBV10-3 with TRBJ2-1, with a possible D match to TRBD2 (6 bases). V was shortened by 4 bases and J by 4 bases, with 11 bases between the two germline ends. Germline CDR1 reads ENHRY; CDR2 reads SYGVKD. This CDR3 is built from 14 residues. CDR3: CAISGASAYNEQFF. CDR3 in DNA: TGTGCCATCAGTGGGGCTAGCGCATACAATGAGCAGTTCTTC.

This chain connects TRBV28 to TRBJ2-3, with D possibly being TRBD1 or TRBD2 (5 bases each). The CDR3 is 18 amino acids. CDR1 MDHEN and CDR2 SYDVKM come from the germline V gene. V gave up 5 bases and J gave up 4 bases, with 25 bases separating them. The CDR3 coding sequence is TGTGCCAGCAGTCCCTCCGGGAAACGGGACCTGATGGCAGATACGCAGTATTTT. Translation gives CASSPSGKRDLMADTQYF.

The J gene is TRBJ2-7, the V gene TRBV19; tentative D call: TRBD1 (6 bases). This CDR3 contains 11 residues. The germline gives CDR1 LNHDA, CDR2 SQIVND (reference sequence). The ends were cut back, 8 bases at V and 3 bases at J, with 8 bases in the middle. This CDR3 is CASGQLYEQYF. CDR3 DNA sequence: TGTGCCAGTGGACAGCTCTACGAGCAGTACTTC.

This chain connects TRBV2 to TRBJ1-3, with D tentatively TRBD1 (5 bases). Trimming took off 2 bases at V and 2 bases at J, with 10 bases between the two ends. The CDR3 loop spans 15 amino acids. Germline lookup yields CDR1 SNHLY and CDR2 FYNNEI. The chain's CDR3 is CASSETAGTGNTIYF. Here the CDR3 DNA reads TGTGCCAGCAGTGAAACGGCAGGGACTGGAAACACCATATATTTT.

A single count supports this clone. The chain links TRBV5-4 to TRBJ2-5, with 7 bases aligning to TRBD1. The CDR3 has 16 residues. Germline V lookup: CDR1 SGHNT, CDR2 YYREEE (reference sequence). V was pared by 3 bases and J by 2 bases, with 10 bases of the junction left unmatched. CDR3 residues: CASSSPTGTVQETQYF. The CDR3 nucleotides are TGTGCCAGCAGCTCCCCCACCGGGACAGTACAAGAGACCCAGTACTTC.

CDR3 nucleotide sequence: TGTGCCAGCCGGGAGGACAGGAGGAACACTGAAGCTTTCTTT. Its protein product is CASREDRRNTEAFF. The chain has TRBV6-5 and TRBJ1-1, with 7 bases matching TRBD1. J was trimmed by 1 base and V by 8 bases; bases with no gene match: 7. There are 14 residues in the CDR3. CDR1 is MNHEY and CDR2 is SVGAGI in the germline V gene.

The V call is TRBV27, the J call TRBJ2-3; 7 bases line up with TRBD1. The CDR3 length is 17 residues. CDR1 and CDR2 from the germline V gene are MNHEY and SMNVEV (reference sequence). With V trimmed by 7 bases and J by 2 bases, 15 bases remained unmatched. The CDR3: CASTPPPGTEVTDTQYF. The CDR3 nucleotides read TGTGCCAGCACCCCTCCCCCGGGGACAGAGGTCACAGATACGCAGTATTTT.

The chain's CDR3 is CASSVEVAGATTDTQYF. The CDR3 DNA sequence: TGCGCCAGCAGCGTGGAAGTAGCAGGGGCCACCACAGATACGCAGTATTTT. The chain couples TRBV5-1 to TRBJ2-3; perhaps TRBD1 as D (6 bases). The CDR3 has 17 residues. Germline values: CDR1 SGHRS, CDR2 YFSETQ. Between the trimmed V and J ends, which lost 4 bases and 2 bases, there was a span of 20 bases.

The rearrangement joins TRBV27 to TRBJ2-3; the match to TRBD1 covers 7 bases. The germline CDR1 and CDR2 sequences are MNHEY and SMNVEV (reference sequence). V lost 2 bases, J lost 5 bases, and 4 bases stayed unmatched. The CDR3 spans 14 residues. CDR3 loop: CASSLRRGLDTQYF. The CDR3 DNA is TGTGCCAGCAGTTTACGCAGGGGGTTAGATACGCAGTATTTT.

This clone turned up a few times. The CDR3: CASSLTGLAGWGSYNEQFF. CDR3 nucleotide sequence: TGTGCCAGCAGCTTAACGGGACTAGCGGGGTGGGGCTCCTACAATGAGCAGTTCTTC. V gene TRBV7-3 combines with J gene TRBJ2-1; 13 bases align to TRBD2. The CDR3 covers 19 residues. After removal of 0 bases from V and 0 bases from J, the junction contained 5 bases not matched to a gene. Germline CDR1 and CDR2: SGHTA and FQGTGA.

This chain connects TRBV11-3 to TRBJ2-7; the D is unclear. Looked up from germline, CDR1 is SGHNT and CDR2 is YENEEA. V lost 5 bases and J lost 0, with 11 bases in between. This CDR3 is built from 14 residues. The CDR3 is CASSPGPSSYEQYF. CDR3 bases: TGTGCCAGCAGCCCAGGTCCCAGCTCCTACGAGCAGTACTTC.

This clone was recorded a few times. The chain recombines TRBV6-1 with TRBJ1-4; 9 positions agree with TRBD1. Per the germline V gene, CDR1 is MNHNS and CDR2 is SASEGT. After removal of 3 bases from V and 7 bases from J, the junction contained 9 bases not matched to a gene. The CDR3 length is 16 residues. The CDR3 loop reads CASSEGTGTGREKLFF. The CDR3 nucleotides read TGTGCCAGCAGTGAGGGGACCGGGACAGGGCGTGAAAAACTGTTTTTT.

This clone appeared a single time. This chain connects TRBV6-5 to TRBJ1-5; the D gene is possibly TRBD1 (5 bases). Germline V gene lookup returns CDR1 MNHEY and CDR2 SVGAGI. The CDR3 has 15 residues. V lost 2 bases and J lost 4, with 12 bases in between. CDR3 residues: CASSYGRGRNQPQHF. CDR3 DNA: TGTGCCAGCAGTTACGGCCGGGGCCGAAATCAGCCCCAGCATTTT.

This clone has only a few counts. This chain uses TRBV28 with TRBJ2-7, with TRBD2 matching 12 bases. The germline gives CDR1 MDHEN, CDR2 SYDVKM. The CDR3 contains 19 residues. V dropped 4 bases and J dropped 0; count of bases not matched to a gene: 13. The CDR3 DNA reads TGTGCCAGCAGTTCGGGGACTAGCGGGTCGTACGTCTTCTCCTACGAGCAGTACTTC. Encoded protein: CASSSGTSGSYVFSYEQYF. Full variable domain (remainder filled in from reference TRBV28 and TRBJ2-7): DVKVTQSSRYLVKRTGEKVFLECVQDMDHENMFWYRQDPGLGLRLIYFSYDVKMKEKGDIPEGYSVSREKKERFSLILESASTNQTSMYLCASSSGTSGSYVFSYEQYFGPGTRLTVT.

The V gene is TRBV18, the J gene TRBJ2-5; no firm D call. The length of the CDR3 is 14 residues. The V gene's germline CDR1 is KGHSH and CDR2 LQKENI. The ends were cut back, 3 bases at V and 2 bases at J, with 10 bases in the middle. The CDR3 is CASSPILGQETQYF. In nucleotides, the CDR3 is TGTGCCAGCTCACCCATTCTGGGGCAAGAGACCCAGTACTTC.

This sequence joins TRBV5-5 and TRBJ2-7; 8 nucleotides agree with TRBD1. The V segment lost 7 bases and the J segment 6 bases; nucleotides outside the gene matches: 18. The germline gives CDR1 SGHKS, CDR2 YYEKEE (reference sequence). The CDR3 runs to 16 residues. CDR3: CASRRTGPTWVSEQYF. Written as DNA, the CDR3 is TGTGCCAGCCGCCGGACAGGGCCGACTTGGGTATCCGAGCAGTACTTC.

A few counts support this clone. J is TRBJ2-1 and V is TRBV4-1; TRBD2 agrees at 12 bases. With 4 bases clipped from V and 4 bases from J, the junction kept 5 bases outside the gene matches. There are 16 residues in the CDR3. From germline, CDR1 is MGHRA and CDR2 YSYEKL. The CDR3 coding sequence is TGCGCCAGCAGCCTTCTAGGACTAGCGGGATACAATGAGCAGTTCTTC. Protein sequence: CASSLLGLAGYNEQFF.

The chain recombines TRBV5-1 with TRBJ2-5, with D possibly being TRBD1 (6 bases). V was cut by 6 bases and J by 2 bases, with 14 bases left in between. The CDR3 consists of 14 residues. Germline V gene sequence: CDR1 SGHRS, CDR2 YFSETQ. The CDR3 reads CASTTWDMQETQYF. DNA for the CDR3: TGCGCCAGCACTACGTGGGACATGCAAGAGACCCAGTACTTC.

The chain combines TRBV2 with TRBJ2-7, with unresolved D. Germline V gene sequence: CDR1 SNHLY, CDR2 FYNNEI. The CDR3 is made up of 15 amino acids. Trimming left V 9 bases short and J 6 bases short, with 24 bases between. The CDR3 sequence: CARLPRPDGSPEQYF. Written as DNA, the CDR3 is TGTGCCAGGCTCCCGAGGCCCGACGGCTCCCCCGAGCAGTACTTC.